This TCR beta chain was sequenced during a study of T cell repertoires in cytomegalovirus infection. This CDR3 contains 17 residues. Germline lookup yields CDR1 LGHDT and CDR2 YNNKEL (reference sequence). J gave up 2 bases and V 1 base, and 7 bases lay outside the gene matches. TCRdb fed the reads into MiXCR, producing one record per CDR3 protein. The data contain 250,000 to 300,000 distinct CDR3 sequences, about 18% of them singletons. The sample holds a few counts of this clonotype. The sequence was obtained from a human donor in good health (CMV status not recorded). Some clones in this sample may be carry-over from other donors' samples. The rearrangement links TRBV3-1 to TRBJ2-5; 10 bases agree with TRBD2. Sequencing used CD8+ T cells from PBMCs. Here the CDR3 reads CASSQGPGTSVQETQYF. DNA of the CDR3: TGTGCCAGCAGCCAAGGACCCGGGACTAGCGTACAAGAGACCCAGTACTTC.